The 26 T cell receptor beta chains below were found in one sample sequenced in a study of beta chain features in type 1 diabetes. The isolated RNA, all of it, was reverse transcribed, so expressed TCRB transcripts were what got sequenced. Data came from immunoSEQ multiplex PCR; TCRdb stores just in-frame clones and leaves some out. The sample contains 400,000 to 450,000 clones, about 14% of which appear only once. The sample was naive CD4+ T cells from blood. These receptors came from a man aged 25-45 years in good health.

Turning to this clone: At the DNA level, this CDR3 is encoded by other sequences in the same sample as well. The chain uses TRBV20-1 and TRBJ2-3; no firm D call. The CDR3 loop spans 11 amino acids. Germline loops: CDR1 DFQATT, CDR2 SNEGSKA (reference sequence). Trimming stripped 3 bases from V and 4 bases from J, with 5 bases between. The CDR3 reads CSASRSDTQYF. CDR3 DNA: TGCAGTGCTAGTCGTTCAGATACGCAGTATTTT.

Note on this clone: The same CDR3 is also encoded by other DNA sequences in this sample. The rearrangement uses TRBV29-1 and TRBJ2-3, with TRBD1 matching over 7 bases. The germline CDR1 and CDR2 sequences are SQVTM and ANQGSEA. The trim removed 5 bases at V and 0 bases at J, leaving 5 bases unmatched. This CDR3 spans 14 amino acids. Written as DNA, the CDR3 is TGCAGCGTTCCTAGGGGGCCTAGCACAGATACGCAGTATTTT. This encodes CSVPRGPSTDTQYF.

The rearrangement links TRBV6-1 to TRBJ2-5; D is perhaps TRBD2 (6 bases). V lost 6 bases and J lost 5, with 10 bases in between. Germline V gives CDR1 MNHNS, CDR2 SASEGT. There are 12 residues in the CDR3. CDR3 sequence: CASRGLPETQYF. The CDR3 DNA reads TGTGCCAGCAGGGGACTCCCGGAGACCCAGTACTTC.

Points on this clone: This same CDR3 is encoded by further DNA sequences in the sample. The chain combines TRBV7-2 with TRBJ1-5, with D tentatively TRBD1 (5 bases). The CDR3 is made up of 12 amino acids. Germline-derived CDR1 and CDR2 are SGHTA and FQGNSA. Trimming took off 1 base at V and 7 bases at J, with 5 bases between the two ends. The CDR3 loop reads CASSLGGQPQHF. CDR3 DNA: TGTGCCAGCAGCTTAGGGGGCCAGCCCCAGCATTTT. The whole variable domain, filled in from reference TRBV7-2 and TRBJ1-5, reads GAGVSQSPSNKVTEKGKDVELRCDPISGHTALYWYRQSLGQGLEFLIYFQGNSAPDKSGLPSDRFSAERTGGSVSTLTIQRTQQEDSAVYLCASSLGGQPQHFGDGTRLSIL.

The chain has TRBV6-5 and TRBJ1-1, with 7 nucleotides matching TRBD1. This CDR3 region has 13 residues. V was clipped by 2 bases and J by 4 bases; unmatched bases: 1. Germline CDR1 MNHEY, CDR2 SVGAGI. CDR3 residues: CASSYGQATEAFF. In DNA form, the CDR3 reads TGTGCCAGCAGTTACGGACAGGCCACTGAAGCTTTCTTT.

This chain connects TRBV9 to TRBJ2-1; 12 nucleotides match TRBD2. The CDR3 contains 15 residues. CDR1 and CDR2 from the germline V gene are SGDLS and YYNGEE. The ends lost 4 bases at V and 6 bases at J; junction bases unmatched: 5. CDR3 DNA sequence: TGTGCCAGCAGCTTTTGGACTAGCGGGATCAATGAGCAGTTCTTC. It encodes CASSFWTSGINEQFF.

This clone was seen a handful of times. V is TRBV13 and J is TRBJ2-7, with 9 bases aligning to TRBD2. The V gene's germline CDR1 is PRHDT and CDR2 FYEKMQ (reference sequence). V lost 5 bases to trimming and J lost 4 bases; unmatched junction nucleotides: 9. The CDR3 runs to 15 residues. DNA for the CDR3: TGTGCCAGCAGCGAACCTAGCGGGGCGGGGTACGAGCAGTACTTC. Translating it yields CASSEPSGAGYEQYF.

The chain is built from TRBV25-1 and TRBJ2-5; D is perhaps TRBD2 (6 bases). The CDR3 covers 13 residues. The V gene's germline CDR1 is MGHDK and CDR2 SYGVNS. V lost 7 bases and J lost 5, with 14 bases in between. CDR3 loop: CASMRAGWETQYF. In nucleotides, the CDR3 is TGTGCCAGCATGAGGGCGGGATGGGAGACCCAGTACTTC.

The rearrangement joins TRBV14 to TRBJ2-2, with a possible D match to TRBD2 (5 bases). The CDR3 loop spans 15 amino acids. The V gene lost 6 bases and the J gene lost 5 bases, with 16 bases spanning the gap. The germline gives CDR1 SGHDN, CDR2 FVKESK. In nucleotides, the CDR3 is TGTGCCAGCAGTCTACTAGGCTCTAGGACCGGGGAGCTGTTTTTT. Amino acid sequence: CASSLLGSRTGELFF.

This chain uses TRBV15 with TRBJ2-5, with 7 positions matching TRBD1. CDR1 is LNHNV, CDR2 YYDKDF, per germline (reference sequence). J gave up 4 bases and V 6 bases, and 8 bases lay outside the gene matches. The CDR3 has 14 residues. CDR3 loop: CATSRRQGSETQYF. In DNA form, the CDR3 reads TGTGCCACCAGTAGAAGACAGGGCTCAGAGACCCAGTACTTC.

This clone was seen only a few times. The gene calls are TRBV6-1 and TRBJ2-1; 10 bases fit TRBD2. Germline loops: CDR1 MNHNS, CDR2 SASEGT. Trimming at V came to 6 bases and at J to 0 bases, leaving 2 bases not matched to a gene. This CDR3 has 15 residues. CDR3 nucleotide sequence: TGTGCCAGCAGCCGGACTAGCGGCTCCTACAATGAGCAGTTCTTC. It encodes CASSRTSGSYNEQFF.

This clone has more than one count but fewer than ten. The V call is TRBV9, the J call TRBJ1-2; D gene uncertain. The CDR3 sequence is 14 residues long. V was clipped by 3 bases and J by 1 base, with 10 bases between them. Germline-derived CDR1 and CDR2 are SGDLS and YYNGEE. CDR3 nucleotide sequence: TGTGCCAGCAGCGCTTCTTGGGATAACTATGGCTACACCTTC. Translation gives CASSASWDNYGYTF. Full variable domain (rest looked up from reference TRBV9 and TRBJ1-2): DSGVTQTPKHLITATGQRVTLRCSPRSGDLSVYWYQQSLDQGLQFLIQYYNGEERAKGNILERFSAQQFPDLHSELNLSSLELGDSALYFCASSASWDNYGYTFGSGTRLTVV.

CDR3 region: CASSPLGQGRTDTQYF. The CDR3 region has the DNA TGTGCCAGCTCACCGCTTGGGCAGGGACGCACAGATACGCAGTATTTT. This chain connects TRBV18 to TRBJ2-3; possibly TRBD1 or TRBD2 for D (5 bases each). Germline CDR1 and CDR2: KGHSH and LQKENI. CDR3 size: 16 residues. V was trimmed by 3 bases and J by 1 base, leaving 14 bases between them.

This clone was observed a few times. The chain carries TRBV4-3 and TRBJ2-7; D not resolved. The CDR3 is made up of 13 amino acids. V was clipped by 4 bases and J by 3 bases, with 10 bases between them. Germline V gene lookup returns CDR1 LGHNA and CDR2 YSLEER. CDR3 sequence: CASSRGPNYEQYF. Written as DNA, the CDR3 is TGCGCCAGCAGCCGAGGACCGAACTACGAGCAGTACTTC.

The chain has TRBV28 and TRBJ2-7; a weak D match, TRBD2 (5 bases). Trimming pared 3 bases from V and 2 bases from J, leaving 11 bases between. Germline V gene data show CDR1 as MDHEN and CDR2 as SYDVKM. The CDR3 is made up of 14 amino acids. CDR3 sequence (DNA): TGTGCCAGCAGTTTCCCCGGGAAAGCCTACGAGCAGTACGTC. This sequence encodes CASSFPGKAYEQYV.

The rearrangement uses TRBV5-6 and TRBJ2-1, with 7 bases matching TRBD2. Germline loops: CDR1 SGHDT, CDR2 YYEEEE. J was trimmed by 3 bases and V by 1 base; bases with no gene match: 7. The CDR3 runs 16 residues. CDR3 protein: CASSLRASGIYNEQFF. Written as DNA, the CDR3 is TGTGCCAGCAGCTTGCGGGCTAGCGGTATCTACAATGAGCAGTTCTTC. Combining the CDR3 with reference TRBV5-6 and TRBJ2-1 gives the whole variable domain DAGVTQSPTHLIKTRGQQVTLRCSPKSGHDTVSWYQQALGQGPQFIFQYYEEEERQRGNFPDRFSGHQFPNYSSELNVNALLLGDSALYLCASSLRASGIYNEQFFGPGTRLTVL.

This clone was counted only a few times. J is TRBJ2-1 and V is TRBV9, with 12 bases aligning to TRBD2. In germline, CDR1 is SGDLS, CDR2 YYNGEE. The CDR3 contains 17 residues. V lost 0 bases to trimming and J lost 2 bases; unmatched junction nucleotides: 3. The CDR3 loop reads CASSVVGTSGPYNEQFF. CDR3 nucleotide sequence: TGTGCCAGCAGCGTAGTGGGGACTAGCGGGCCCTACAATGAGCAGTTCTTC.

A few counts support this clone. This chain uses TRBV7-6 with TRBJ2-5; D is undetermined. The CDR3 has 14 residues. Trimming took 1 base from V and 5 from J, leaving 11 bases between them. Germline V gives CDR1 SGHVS, CDR2 FNYEAQ. The CDR3 is CASSLGNSRETQYF. The CDR3 nucleotides are TGTGCCAGCAGCTTAGGAAATAGCCGGGAGACCCAGTACTTC. Complete variable domain (other parts from reference TRBV7-6 and TRBJ2-5): GAGVSQSPRYKVTKRGQDVALRCDPISGHVSLYWYRQALGQGPEFLTYFNYEAQQDKSGLPNDRFSAERPEGSISTLTIQRTEQRDSAMYRCASSLGNSRETQYFGPGTRLLVL.

The rearrangement links TRBV6-5 to TRBJ1-1, with unresolved D. The CDR3 extends over 13 amino acids. Germline V gene sequence: CDR1 MNHEY, CDR2 SVGAGI. Trimming left V 6 bases short and J 7 bases short, with 15 bases between. The CDR3 reads CASSRSGTDEAFF. DNA of the CDR3: TGTGCCAGCAGCCGATCAGGTACCGATGAAGCTTTCTTT.

The V and J genes are TRBV4-3 and TRBJ2-5; tentatively, D is TRBD1 (5 bases). CDR1 is LGHNA, CDR2 YSLEER, per germline. The V gene lost 0 bases and the J gene lost 5 bases, with 22 bases spanning the gap. This CDR3 has 18 amino acids. The chain's CDR3 is CASSQDMGRGLREETQYF. The DNA of the CDR3 is TGCGCCAGCAGCCAAGACATGGGAAGGGGTCTGCGCGAGGAGACCCAGTACTTC.

This clone was seen a handful of times. This chain connects TRBV19 to TRBJ2-7; D remains unclear. The CDR3 sequence is 16 residues long. Germline CDR1 is LNHDA and CDR2 is SQIVND (reference sequence). V was clipped by 10 bases and J by 3 bases, with 25 bases between them. Written as DNA, the CDR3 is TGTGCCACAAGGTATATTTCAAAGGGATCACTCTACGAGCAGTACGTC. Its translation: CATRYISKGSLYEQYV.

This chain joins TRBV29-1 and TRBJ2-1; 9 bases agree with TRBD2. CDR1 SQVTM and CDR2 ANQGSEA come from the germline V gene. Unmatched junction bases numbered 16, after V lost 3 bases and J lost 7 bases. The CDR3 is made up of 17 amino acids. The CDR3 sequence is CSVDFFDRREGSNEQFF. The DNA for the CDR3 is TGCAGCGTTGATTTCTTTGATAGGCGGGAGGGCTCTAATGAGCAGTTCTTC.

This clone has just a few counts. The CDR3 sequence: CASSYDVALPEQYF. In DNA, the CDR3 is TGTGCCAGCAGTTACGACGTGGCTCTACCCGAGCAGTACTTC. The V gene is TRBV6-5, the J gene TRBJ2-7; D is uncertain. CDR1 is MNHEY and CDR2 is SVGAGI in the germline V gene. This CDR3 comprises 14 residues. Trimming took off 2 bases at V and 6 bases at J, with 14 bases between the two ends.

This clone appeared a few times. The J gene is TRBJ2-7, the V gene TRBV4-3, with 8 bases fitting TRBD2. The CDR3 spans 16 residues. The V gene's germline CDR1 is LGHNA and CDR2 YSLEER. Losses at the gene ends were 0 bases for V and 2 bases for J; bases not matched to a gene: 6. The CDR3 sequence: CASSQDPQRGTYEQYV. The DNA of the CDR3 is TGCGCCAGCAGCCAAGATCCCCAGCGGGGGACCTACGAGCAGTACGTC.

This chain connects TRBV7-8 to TRBJ1-3; 8 bases align to TRBD1. The germline gives CDR1 SGHVS, CDR2 FQNEAQ. This CDR3 is built from 14 residues. The V gene end was trimmed by 5 bases and the J gene end by 4 bases; junction bases not matched to a gene: 4. The CDR3 reads CASSPRTGGNTIYF. CDR3 coding DNA: TGTGCCAGCAGCCCCCGGACAGGGGGAAACACCATATATTTT.

This clone was found many times. The chain couples TRBV7-9 to TRBJ2-3, with 7 bases fitting TRBD2. Per germline, CDR1 SEHNR and CDR2 FQNEAQ (reference sequence). The CDR3 has 15 residues. The ends lost 5 bases at V and 1 base at J; junction bases unmatched: 6. The CDR3 sequence: CASSPSGARTDTQYF. The CDR3 nucleotides read TGTGCCAGCAGCCCCAGCGGGGCCCGCACAGATACGCAGTATTTT.